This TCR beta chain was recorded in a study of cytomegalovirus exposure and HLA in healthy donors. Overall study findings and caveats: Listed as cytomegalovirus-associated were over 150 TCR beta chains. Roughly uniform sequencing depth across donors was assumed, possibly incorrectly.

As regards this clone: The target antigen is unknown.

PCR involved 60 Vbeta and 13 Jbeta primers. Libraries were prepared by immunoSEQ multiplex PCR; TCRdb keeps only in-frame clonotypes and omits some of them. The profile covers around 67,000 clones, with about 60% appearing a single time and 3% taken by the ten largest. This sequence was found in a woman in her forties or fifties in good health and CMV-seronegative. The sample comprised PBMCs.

As DNA, the CDR3 is TGCAGCGTTGAAGATCGGGTGGGCTACACCTTC. This codes for CSVEDRVGYTF. The rearrangement links TRBV29-1 to TRBJ1-2, with unresolved D. The CDR3 sequence is 11 residues long. V lost 0 bases and J 8 bases, leaving 7 bases between the germline ends. Germline CDR1 reads SQVTM; CDR2 reads ANQGSEA.